Listed here are 17 T cell receptor beta chains from one sample, sequenced in a study of cytomegalovirus exposure and HLA in healthy donors. The PCR ran on 60 Vbeta and 13 Jbeta primers. The table came from immunoSEQ multiplex PCR; TCRdb's copy has only in-frame clones and leaves some out. This table holds about 70,000 clones, over 75% found once. The sample was PBMCs. These receptors were obtained from a woman in her thirties in good health and CMV-seropositive.

The CDR3 coding sequence is TGTGCCAGCAGTCCGAGACAGGGGGGCCCAAATGCGAACACCGGGGAGCTGTTTTTT. Its translation is CASSPRQGGPNANTGELFF. J is TRBJ2-2 and V is TRBV28; 9 nucleotides align to TRBD1. This CDR3 spans 19 amino acids. The J segment lost 0 bases and the V segment lost 5 bases, leaving 13 bases of the junction unmatched. CDR1 MDHEN and CDR2 SYDVKM come from the germline V gene. The complete variable domain, with remaining parts taken from reference TRBV28 and TRBJ2-2, reads DVKVTQSSRYLVKRTGEKVFLECVQDMDHENMFWYRQDPGLGLRLIYFSYDVKMKEKGDIPEGYSVSREKKERFSLILESASTNQTSMYLCASSPRQGGPNANTGELFFGEGSRLTVL.

The V call is TRBV7-9, the J call TRBJ1-3; D gene ambiguous. This CDR3 spans 15 amino acids. CDR1 is SEHNR, CDR2 FQNEAQ, per germline (reference sequence). V lost 0 bases to trimming and J lost 0 bases, with 6 bases between them. The CDR3 nucleotides read TGTGCCAGCAGCTTAGCGACGGGCTCTGGAAACACCATATATTTT. Translation gives CASSLATGSGNTIYF.

This clone has a handful of counts. V is TRBV18 and J is TRBJ1-5, with TRBD1 matching over 7 bases. CDR1 is KGHSH and CDR2 is LQKENI in the germline V gene. Trimming removed 3 bases from V and 2 bases from J; junction bases left unmatched: 7. The CDR3 totals 16 residues. CDR3 bases: TGTGCCAGCTCACCCCTCGGGCAGGGGGGCAATCAGCCCCAGCATTTT. Protein: CASSPLGQGGNQPQHF.

The chain couples TRBV6-1 to TRBJ2-1; tentative D call: TRBD1 (6 bases). The CDR3 loop spans 14 amino acids. Germline V gene lookup returns CDR1 MNHNS and CDR2 SASEGT. V was shortened by 3 bases and J by 10 bases, with 16 bases between the two germline ends. CDR3 sequence: CASSDVNRVREQFF. The CDR3 DNA reads TGTGCCAGCAGTGATGTAAACAGGGTGAGGGAGCAGTTCTTC.

The rearrangement joins TRBV6-4 to TRBJ2-1, with 9 positions matching TRBD1. The CDR3 has 14 residues. With 5 bases clipped from V and 6 bases from J, the junction kept 5 bases outside the gene matches. CDR1 is MRHNA, CDR2 SNTAGT, per germline. Here the CDR3 reads CASSQGQGGNEQFF. DNA of the CDR3: TGTGCCAGCAGTCAGGGACAGGGTGGCAATGAGCAGTTCTTC.

The V and J genes are TRBV9 and TRBJ2-1; the D gene is possibly TRBD1 (5 bases). V dropped 4 bases and J dropped 0 bases, with 17 bases sitting between them. The CDR3 is 17 residues long. The germline V gene has CDR1 SGDLS and CDR2 YYNGEE. For the CDR3, the DNA is TGTGCCAGCAGCCCGCAGGGCTACTACGGCTCCTACAATGAGCAGTTCTTC. Encoded protein: CASSPQGYYGSYNEQFF.

V usage is TRBV30 and J usage is TRBJ2-5; 10 bases align to TRBD1. V gave up 8 bases and J gave up 3 bases; unmatched junction bases: 3. CDR1 is GTSNPN, CDR2 SVGIG, per germline (reference sequence). The length of the CDR3 is 12 residues. CDR3 sequence: CAGTGAEETQYF. The CDR3 nucleotides are TGTGCCGGGACAGGGGCAGAAGAGACCCAGTACTTC.

The chain recombines TRBV30 with TRBJ1-2; D possibly corresponds to TRBD1 (5 bases). This CDR3 comprises 12 residues. CDR1 GTSNPN and CDR2 SVGIG come from the germline V gene (reference sequence). V lost 4 bases and J lost 7, with 13 bases in between. The CDR3 here is CAWTNGGTGYTF. CDR3 DNA sequence: TGTGCCTGGACGAACGGGGGTACTGGCTACACCTTC.

The genes are TRBV6-6 and TRBJ2-7; D might be TRBD2 (5 bases). Trimming took off 7 bases at V and 3 bases at J, with 19 bases between the two ends. CDR1 and CDR2 from the germline V gene are MNHNY and SVGAGI (reference sequence). This CDR3 has 15 amino acids. CDR3 bases: TGTGCCAGCACTAGCCCTATAGGATTAGGCTACGAGCAGTACTTC. Its protein product is CASTSPIGLGYEQYF.

In this sample, this clone turned up a few times. V usage is TRBV2 and J usage is TRBJ1-1; D gene uncertain. V lost 8 bases to trimming and J lost 1 base, with 8 bases between them. The CDR3 is made up of 12 amino acids. The germline CDR1 and CDR2 sequences are SNHLY and FYNNEI. This CDR3 reads CASRRSNTEAFF. CDR3 nucleotide sequence: TGTGCCAGCCGGAGGTCGAACACTGAAGCTTTCTTT.

The chain is built from TRBV5-1 and TRBJ2-5, with D perhaps TRBD1 (5 bases). Germline V lookup: CDR1 SGHRS, CDR2 YFSETQ. V was shortened by 4 bases and J by 5 bases, with 9 bases between the two germline ends. This CDR3 is built from 12 residues. The CDR3 coding sequence is TGCGCCAGCAGCGTTCAGGGCGAGACCCAGTACTTC. Translated: CASSVQGETQYF. Full variable domain (remainder filled in from reference TRBV5-1 and TRBJ2-5): KAGVTQTPRYLIKTRGQQVTLSCSPISGHRSVSWYQQTPGQGLQFLFEYFSETQRNKGNFPGRFSGRQFSNSRSEMNVSTLELGDSALYLCASSVQGETQYFGPGTRLLVL.

This clone has more than one count but fewer than ten. This chain uses TRBV4-1 with TRBJ2-5, with 11 bases aligning to TRBD2. The V segment lost 1 base and the J segment 5 bases; nucleotides outside the gene matches: 6. Germline-derived CDR1 and CDR2 are MGHRA and YSYEKL. This CDR3 comprises 16 residues. CDR3 in DNA: TGCGCCAGCAGCCAAGTAGCGGGAGGGCCCCGGGAGACCCAGTACTTC. Protein product: CASSQVAGGPRETQYF.

The rearrangement uses TRBV19 and TRBJ2-3; D remains unclear. The germline V gene encodes CDR1 LNHDA and CDR2 SQIVND (reference sequence). Trimming shortened V by 4 bases and J by 3 bases, and 8 bases separated the two germline ends. This CDR3 is 13 amino acids long. CDR3 in amino acids: CASSNYRTDTQYF. The CDR3 nucleotides are TGTGCCAGTAGTAACTACCGGACAGATACGCAGTATTTT.

The chain recombines TRBV5-6 with TRBJ2-1; 9 bases are shared with TRBD2. The CDR3 is made up of 16 amino acids. Germline CDR1 SGHDT, CDR2 YYEEEE. The junction had 10 bases not matched to a gene; V was cut back by 0 bases and J by 9 bases. CDR3 loop: CASSLVSVAGDAEQFF. CDR3 nucleotide sequence: TGTGCCAGCAGCTTGGTATCGGTAGCGGGAGACGCTGAGCAGTTCTTC.

This chain links TRBV29-1 with TRBJ2-2; unclear D gene. The CDR3 is made up of 14 amino acids. The germline CDR1 and CDR2 sequences are SQVTM and ANQGSEA. The V end was cut by 4 bases, the J end by 4 bases, with 13 bases between. The CDR3, as DNA: TGCAGCGTTGTTAGCCCTTCGAGCACCGGGGAGCTGTTTTTT. It codes for CSVVSPSSTGELFF.

The rearrangement links TRBV11-2 to TRBJ2-5; TRBD2 agrees at 13 bases. This CDR3 contains 16 residues. The V segment lost 5 bases and the J segment 5 bases; nucleotides outside the gene matches: 8. Germline V CDR1 and CDR2: SGHAT, FQNNGV. The DNA for the CDR3 is TGTGCCAGCAGCCCACCGGGACTAGCGGGATGGGAGACCCAGTACTTC. It specifies CASSPPGLAGWETQYF.

The chain employs TRBV5-4 and TRBJ2-3, with unresolved D. The germline V gene has CDR1 SGHNT and CDR2 YYREEE (reference sequence). V lost 9 bases to trimming and J lost 5 bases, with 16 bases between them. The CDR3 runs to 13 residues. Here the CDR3 reads CATLGEVGDTQYF. CDR3 bases: TGTGCCACCCTCGGCGAGGTGGGAGATACGCAGTATTTT.